The clone carrying this T cell receptor beta chain has just one count. Its antigen is unidentified. The authors reverse transcribed about 0.45 to 1 ug RNA with random hexamers. By means of immunoSEQ multiplex PCR, TCR beta CDR3 spanning 54 Vbeta and 13 Jbeta underwent amplification. TCRdb used MiXCR to reprocess the immunoSEQ multiplex PCR reads, holding one entry per CDR3 protein. This sample carries 130,000 to 150,000 distinct CDR3 sequences, about 94% of them seen once, and the ten largest clones take less than 0.085%. The CDR3 covers 11 residues. The V gene's germline CDR1 is KGHSH and CDR2 LQKENI. V was clipped by 3 bases and J by 4 bases, with 3 bases between them. The data are from a study of CD8 T cells in Susac syndrome. Points from the study as a whole: None of the CD4+ T cell repertoires in Susac syndrome showed clonal expansion.

The V gene is TRBV18, the J gene TRBJ2-5; D unclear. This clonotype was sampled from a human donor with Susac syndrome. The specimen was CD4+ T cells from PBMCs. CDR3 coding DNA: TGTGCCAGCTCACCGACAGAGACCCAGTACTTC. The encoded protein is CASSPTETQYF.